The rows below give T cell receptor beta chains drawn from one sample of a study of T cells in Graves' hyperthyroidism and ophthalmopathy. TCRdb itself ran the multiplex PCR reads through MiXCR, one entry per CDR3 protein. The sample includes 250,000 to 300,000 distinct CDR3 sequences, 17% of them seen just once. The sequencing sample was made of blood. These receptors came from a woman in her sixties or seventies with Graves' ophthalmopathy. Each CDR3 is given with its conserved first and last residue. D genes are given only for firm matches. Clone size, where shown, is once, few, many, or a class for clones that have expanded.

d_call,j_call,v_call,clone_size,cdr3_aa,cdr3_nt
.,TRBJ2-7,TRBV12-3/TRBV12-4,many,CASSLFLGQTPYEQYF,TGTGCCAGCAGTTTGTTCCTAGGACAGACTCCCTACGAGCAGTACTTC
TRBD1,TRBJ2-5,TRBV19,.,CASSGQGRAGETQYF,TGTGCCAGTAGTGGACAGGGAAGGGCGGGAGAGACCCAGTACTTC
TRBD2,TRBJ2-1,TRBV7-2,many,CASSSRKSLAGGPHNEQFF,TGTGCCAGCAGCTCCCGCAAAAGTCTAGCGGGAGGTCCCCACAATGAGCAGTTCTTC
.,TRBJ2-2,TRBV4-3,.,CASSQWSSSGTGELFF,TGCGCCAGCAGCCAATGGTCATCCTCTGGGACCGGGGAGCTGTTTTTT
TRBD1,TRBJ2-1,TRBV7-2,many,CASSLDRGIHNEQFF,TGTGCCAGCAGCTTAGACAGGGGTATCCACAATGAGCAGTTCTTC
.,TRBJ2-1,TRBV7-9,many,CASSLGSTLVSYNEQFF,TGTGCCAGCAGCTTAGGAAGCACCTTAGTCTCCTACAATGAGCAGTTCTTC
TRBD2,TRBJ2-3,TRBV30,.,CAWIIGGRGDTQYF,TGTGCCTGGATCATTGGCGGGAGGGGGGATACGCAGTATTTT
TRBD1,TRBJ1-4,TRBV5-1,many,CASSLQGQANEKLFF,TGCGCCAGCAGCTTGCAGGGACAGGCTAATGAAAAACTGTTTTTT
.,TRBJ2-7,TRBV4-2,many,CASSQERIRGEQYF,TGTGCCAGCAGCCAAGAGAGGATCAGGGGCGAGCAGTACTTC
.,TRBJ1-5,TRBV19,few,CASGGDRYNQPQHF,TGTGCCAGTGGAGGAGACAGGTACAATCAGCCCCAGCATTTT
TRBD2,TRBJ2-7,TRBV6-7,.,CASSYSGASGGYEQYF,TGTGCCAGCAGTTACTCAGGGGCTAGCGGGGGATACGAGCAGTACTTC
.,TRBJ1-5,TRBV7-2,many,CASSLDTGQGQPQHF,TGTGCCAGCAGCTTGGATACAGGGCAGGGTCAGCCCCAGCATTTT
TRBD1,TRBJ1-2,TRBV20-1,.,CSARQPGQGTLGYTF,TGCAGTGCTAGGCAACCGGGACAGGGGACGTTAGGCTACACCTTC
.,TRBJ2-7,TRBV5-1,many,CASSLLQGGNYEQYF,TGCGCCAGCAGCTTGCTTCAGGGCGGAAACTACGAGCAGTACTTC
.,TRBJ2-7,TRBV30,many,CAWSSEYEQYF,TGTGCCTGGAGTAGTGAATACGAGCAGTACTTC
.,TRBJ2-5,TRBV7-8,many,CASSNPLAQYF,TGTGCCAGCAGCAATCCTTTAGCCCAGTACTTC
.,TRBJ1-6,TRBV7-3,.,CASSPQFSFTGKPAPLHF,TGTGCCAGCAGCCCCCAATTTTCCTTTACAGGGAAACCAGCACCCCTCCACTTT
TRBD2,TRBJ2-3,TRBV20-1,many,CSAPPASGSDTQYF,TGCAGTGCTCCCCCGGCTAGCGGCTCAGATACGCAGTATTTT
TRBD1,TRBJ1-1,TRBV27,many,CASSLTRTGLDPLNTEAFF,TGTGCCAGCAGTTTAACAAGGACAGGCCTCGATCCCTTGAACACTGAAGCTTTCTTT
.,TRBJ1-5,TRBV27,few,CASSLQGRGQPQHF,TGTGCCAGCAGTTTACAGGGGCGCGGGCAGCCCCAGCATTTT
TRBD1,TRBJ1-5,TRBV7-8,many,CASSLGQGRGNQPQHF,TGTGCCAGCAGCTTAGGACAGGGACGGGGCAATCAGCCCCAGCATTTT
.,TRBJ2-7,TRBV5-1,many,CASSLVREGSDEQYF,TGCGCCAGCAGCTTGGTCAGGGAAGGGTCGGACGAGCAGTACTTC
.,TRBJ1-1,TRBV6-1,many,CASSEGAFGGGSAFF,TGTGCCAGCAGTGAAGGGGCCTTTGGGGGCGGGTCAGCTTTCTTT
TRBD2,TRBJ2-1,TRBV20-1,.,CSARDSGLAGERRYNEQFF,TGCAGTGCTAGAGATTCAGGACTAGCGGGGGAAAGACGATACAATGAGCAGTTCTTC
TRBD1,TRBJ1-6,TRBV28,many,CASSGGQGLNSPLHF,TGTGCCAGCAGTGGGGGACAGGGACTCAATTCACCCCTCCACTTT
.,TRBJ1-2,TRBV4-3,.,CASSQVFDRNYGYTF,TGCGCCAGCAGCCAGGTTTTCGACAGGAACTATGGCTACACCTTC
.,TRBJ2-1,TRBV20-1,many,CSVLWGGLQFF,TGCAGTGTTCTTTGGGGGGGGCTGCAGTTCTTC
.,TRBJ2-4,TRBV19,.,CASMGGKNIQYF,TGTGCCAGTATGGGGGGCAAAAACATTCAGTACTTC
.,TRBJ2-1,TRBV3-2,few,CASRWTSGYDNEQFF,TGTGCCAGCAGATGGACTAGCGGGTACGACAATGAGCAGTTCTTC
TRBD1,TRBJ2-3,TRBV18,.,CASSPPGTGIDTQYF,TGTGCCAGCTCACCCCCCGGGACAGGGATAGATACGCAGTATTTT
.,TRBJ1-2,TRBV3-2,many,CASSQVRRGRVYGYTF,TGTGCCAGCAGCCAAGTCAGGAGGGGGCGCGTCTATGGCTACACCTTC
TRBD1,TRBJ1-5,TRBV28,few,CASRSDRDDQPQHF,TGTGCCAGCAGATCGGACAGGGACGATCAGCCCCAGCATTTT
.,TRBJ2-2,TRBV6-5,many,CASSYGGPGELFF,TGTGCCAGCAGTTACGGGGGGCCCGGGGAGCTGTTTTTT
.,TRBJ2-6,TRBV7-2,few,CASSLLISGANVLTF,TGTGCCAGCAGCCTGCTCATCTCTGGGGCCAACGTCCTGACTTTC